The 15 T cell receptor beta chains below all came from one sample that was sequenced in a study of T cell responses to AZD1222 COVID-19 vaccine. Using immunoSEQ multiplex PCR, the repertoire was profiled, and TCRdb retains in-frame clones only, with some absent. The repertoire has some 110,000 clones, 80% to 85% of them found once; the top ten carry about 9%. The material was peripheral blood, obtained on day 0 of AZD1222 vaccination. These receptors all stem from an adult in good health.

This clone has only one observation. This chain uses TRBV3-1 (or the pseudogene TRBV3-2) with TRBJ2-5; D remains unclear. The CDR3 length is 13 residues. CDR1 is LGHDT and CDR2 is YNNKEL in the germline V gene (reference sequence). The V end lost 2 bases, the J end lost 6 bases, and 10 bases lay between the germline ends. DNA for the CDR3: TGTGCCAGCAGCCAAACGGAAATCCAGACCCAGTACTTC. Its translation: CASSQTEIQTQYF.

This clone turned up a few times. This chain links TRBV7-2 with TRBJ1-5; D unresolved. Germline CDR1 is SGHTA and CDR2 is FQGNSA. With 2 bases removed from V and 10 bases from J, the gap between germline ends came to 21 bases. The CDR3 extends over 16 amino acids. The CDR3 reads CASSLSPGMTISPQHF. The CDR3 DNA sequence: TGTGCCAGCAGCTTATCCCCGGGCATGACAATCAGCCCCCAGCATTTT.

V usage is TRBV29-1 and J usage is TRBJ1-5, with TRBD1 identical over 7 bases. Looked up from germline, CDR1 is SQVTM and CDR2 is ANQGSEA. This CDR3 region has 12 residues. V shed 7 bases, J shed 8 bases, and the junction held 8 bases outside the gene matches. CDR3: CSARTGAEPQHF. CDR3 nucleotide sequence: TGCAGCGCACGGACAGGAGCGGAGCCCCAGCATTTT.

The chain joins TRBV5-1 to TRBJ2-7; TRBD2 agrees at 11 bases. V shed 4 bases, J shed 5 bases, and the junction held 11 bases outside the gene matches. This CDR3 comprises 16 residues. The germline V gene encodes CDR1 SGHRS and CDR2 YFSETQ. The DNA of the CDR3 is TGCGCCAGCAGCCCGACTAGCGGGACCTATGAGCACGAGCAGTACTTC. Protein sequence: CASSPTSGTYEHEQYF. Complete variable domain (other parts from reference TRBV5-1 and TRBJ2-7): KAGVTQTPRYLIKTRGQQVTLSCSPISGHRSVSWYQQTPGQGLQFLFEYFSETQRNKGNFPGRFSGRQFSNSRSEMNVSTLELGDSALYLCASSPTSGTYEHEQYFGPGTRLTVT.

The chain carries TRBV18 and TRBJ1-4; 7 bases agree with TRBD1. The CDR3 runs to 15 residues. J was trimmed by 3 bases and V by 4 bases; bases with no gene match: 5. Germline assignment: CDR1 KGHSH and CDR2 LQKENI. The CDR3, as DNA: TGTGCCAGCTCACTCACAGGGGATGCTAATGAAAAACTGTTTTTT. Translated: CASSLTGDANEKLFF.

This chain uses TRBV19 with TRBJ2-7, with unresolved D. Per germline, CDR1 LNHDA and CDR2 SQIVND (reference sequence). The CDR3 sequence is 12 residues long. Trimming left V 4 bases short and J 2 bases short, with 6 bases between. The CDR3 bases are TGTGCCAGTAGTACCAGGACCTACGAGCAGTACTTC. Translated, it gives CASSTRTYEQYF.

The rearrangement uses TRBV12-3 or TRBV12-4 and TRBJ1-2; possible D gene TRBD1, 6 bases. CDR3 length equals 13 residues. V was cut by 4 bases and J by 8 bases, with 14 bases left in between. For the CDR3, the DNA is TGTGCCAGCAGTTGGGGGGGCCTTTGGGGCTACACCTTC. Its translation: CASSWGGLWGYTF.

The chain joins TRBV29-1 to TRBJ1-1, with D hard to call. The ends were cut back, 7 bases at V and 4 bases at J, with 13 bases in the middle. The germline CDR1 and CDR2 sequences are SQVTM and ANQGSEA. The CDR3 covers 12 residues. The CDR3 DNA sequence: TGCAGCGCCGGCTGGGGTAGCACTGAAGCTTTCTTT. As protein: CSAGWGSTEAFF.

For the CDR3, the DNA is TGTGCCAGCAGCTTACGGCAGACGGGGGATGGTGAGCAGTTCTTC. Its protein is CASSLRQTGDGEQFF. The genes are TRBV7-6 and TRBJ2-1, with D possibly TRBD2 on 6 matching bases. Trimming took off 2 bases at V and 9 bases at J, with 17 bases between the two ends. Germline V lookup: CDR1 SGHVS, CDR2 FNYEAQ. This CDR3 has 15 residues.

The rearrangement joins TRBV19 to TRBJ2-1; perhaps D is TRBD1 or TRBD2 (5 bases each). Germline assignment: CDR1 LNHDA and CDR2 SQIVND (reference sequence). Trimming took 5 bases from V and 0 from J, leaving 17 bases between them. CDR3 length: 17 amino acids. CDR3 protein: CASSPTRGYSSYNEQFF. CDR3 DNA: TGTGCCAGTAGTCCCACTAGGGGCTATAGCTCCTACAATGAGCAGTTCTTC.

This clone was observed a few times. The chain employs TRBV7-8 and TRBJ2-1; TRBD1 might be the D (6 bases). The V end was cut by 2 bases, the J end by 0 bases, with 17 bases between. Germline loops: CDR1 SGHVS, CDR2 FQNEAQ. There are 18 residues in the CDR3. The CDR3 nucleotides read TGTGCCAGCAGCTTACAGGCGATGACAGGAGCCTCCTACAATGAGCAGTTCTTC. The encoded protein is CASSLQAMTGASYNEQFF.

This clone has more than one count but fewer than ten. The chain couples TRBV5-1 to TRBJ2-5, with D unresolved. V was cut by 0 bases and J by 3 bases, with 6 bases left in between. Germline V CDR1 and CDR2: SGHRS, YFSETQ. The CDR3 loop spans 13 amino acids. CDR3 amino acids: CASSLGTEETQYF. Written as DNA, the CDR3 is TGCGCCAGCAGCTTGGGCACTGAAGAGACCCAGTACTTC.

The J gene is TRBJ1-5, the V gene TRBV28, with a possible D match to TRBD1 (6 bases). The CDR3 sequence is 17 residues long. V lost 10 bases and J lost 6, with 28 bases in between. CDR1 is MDHEN, CDR2 SYDVKM, per germline. CDR3 region: CATKRGDWAGGLQPQHF. The CDR3 DNA sequence: TGTGCCACCAAACGGGGGGATTGGGCGGGGGGCCTTCAGCCCCAGCATTTT.

The chain couples TRBV28 to TRBJ2-7; D gene unclear. V was trimmed by 3 bases and J by 5 bases, leaving 17 bases between them. Germline values: CDR1 MDHEN, CDR2 SYDVKM. The length of the CDR3 is 15 residues. In DNA form, the CDR3 reads TGTGCCAGCAGTTTGAGAGGTTACGGAGTGGACGAGCAGTACTTC. It codes for CASSLRGYGVDEQYF.

The rearrangement uses TRBV7-2 and TRBJ1-3; the D gene is possibly TRBD1 (6 bases). From germline, CDR1 is SGHTA and CDR2 FQGNSA. The CDR3 totals 15 residues. V was pared by 5 bases and J by 2 bases, with 13 bases between. In DNA form, the CDR3 reads TGTGCCAGCAGCGTAGGGGGGTGGACTGGAAACACCATATATTTT. Encoded protein: CASSVGGWTGNTIYF.